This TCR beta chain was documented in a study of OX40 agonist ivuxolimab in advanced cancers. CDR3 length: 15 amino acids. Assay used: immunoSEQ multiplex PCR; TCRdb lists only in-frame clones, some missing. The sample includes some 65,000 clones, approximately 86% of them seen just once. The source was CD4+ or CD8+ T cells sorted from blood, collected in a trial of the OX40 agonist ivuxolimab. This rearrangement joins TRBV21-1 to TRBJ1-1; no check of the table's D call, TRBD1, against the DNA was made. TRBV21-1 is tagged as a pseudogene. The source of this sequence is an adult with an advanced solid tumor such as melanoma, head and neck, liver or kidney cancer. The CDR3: CASSTSQESNTEAFF. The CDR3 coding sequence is TGTGCCAGCAGCACTTCACAGGAATCTAACACTGAAGCTTTCTTT.